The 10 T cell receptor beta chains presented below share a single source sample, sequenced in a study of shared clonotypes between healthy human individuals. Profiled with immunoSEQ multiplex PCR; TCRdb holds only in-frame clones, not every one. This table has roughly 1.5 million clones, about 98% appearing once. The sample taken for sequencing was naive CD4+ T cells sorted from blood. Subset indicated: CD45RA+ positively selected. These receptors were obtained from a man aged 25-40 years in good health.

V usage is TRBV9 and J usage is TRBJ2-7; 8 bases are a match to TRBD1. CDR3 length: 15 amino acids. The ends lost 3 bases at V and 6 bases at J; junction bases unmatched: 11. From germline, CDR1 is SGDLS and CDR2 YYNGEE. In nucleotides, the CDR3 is TGTGCCAGCAGCGGAACAGGACAGGGATGGTCCGAGCAGTACTTC. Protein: CASSGTGQGWSEQYF.

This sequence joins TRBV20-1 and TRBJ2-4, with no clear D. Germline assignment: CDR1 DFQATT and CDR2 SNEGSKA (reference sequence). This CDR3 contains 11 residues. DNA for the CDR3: TGCAGCCCGTCGGATCGCAACATTCAGTACTTC. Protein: CSPSDRNIQYF.

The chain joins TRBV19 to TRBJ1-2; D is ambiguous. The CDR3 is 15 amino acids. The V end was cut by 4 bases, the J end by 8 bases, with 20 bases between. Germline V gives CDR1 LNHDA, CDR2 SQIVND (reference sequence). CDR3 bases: TGTGCCAGTAGTAACTCGGGCAAACGGATGTCCGGCTACACCTTC. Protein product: CASSNSGKRMSGYTF.

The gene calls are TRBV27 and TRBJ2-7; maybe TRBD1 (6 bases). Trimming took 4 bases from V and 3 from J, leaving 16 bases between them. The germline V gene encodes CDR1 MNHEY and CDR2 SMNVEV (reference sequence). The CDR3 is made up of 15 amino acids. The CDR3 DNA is TGTGCCAGCAGTTCCCCCCACAGGGCCGGCTACGAGCAGTACTTC. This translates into CASSSPHRAGYEQYF.

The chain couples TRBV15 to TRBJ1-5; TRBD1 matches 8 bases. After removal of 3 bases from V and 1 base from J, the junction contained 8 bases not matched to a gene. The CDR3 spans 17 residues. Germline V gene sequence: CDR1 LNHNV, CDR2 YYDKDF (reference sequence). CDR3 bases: TGTGCCACCAGCAGCGGGACAGGTTGGCCCAGCAATCAGCCCCAGCATTTT. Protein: CATSSGTGWPSNQPQHF.

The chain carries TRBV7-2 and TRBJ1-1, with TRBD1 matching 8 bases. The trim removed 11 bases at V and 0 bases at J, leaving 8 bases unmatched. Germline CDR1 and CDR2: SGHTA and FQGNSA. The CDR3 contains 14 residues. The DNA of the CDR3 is TGTGCCGCGGGGGCAGGGGGCATGAACACTGAAGCTTTCTTT. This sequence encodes CAAGAGGMNTEAFF. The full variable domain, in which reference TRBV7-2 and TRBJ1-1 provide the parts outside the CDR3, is GAGVSQSPSNKVTEKGKDVELRCDPISGHTALYWYRQSLGQGLEFLIYFQGNSAPDKSGLPSDRFSAERTGGSVSTLTIQRTQQEDSAVYLCAAGAGGMNTEAFFGQGTRLTVV.

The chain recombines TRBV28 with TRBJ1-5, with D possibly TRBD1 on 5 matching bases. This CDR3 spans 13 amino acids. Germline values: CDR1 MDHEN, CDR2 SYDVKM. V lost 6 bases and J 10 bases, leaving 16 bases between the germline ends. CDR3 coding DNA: TGTGCCAGCAGCAGGGTCGGCGCGGTTCCCCAGCATTTT. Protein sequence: CASSRVGAVPQHF.

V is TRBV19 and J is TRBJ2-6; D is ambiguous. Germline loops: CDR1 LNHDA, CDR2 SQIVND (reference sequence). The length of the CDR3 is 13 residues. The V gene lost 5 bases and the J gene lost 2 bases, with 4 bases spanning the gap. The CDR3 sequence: CASSPTGANVLTF. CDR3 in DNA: TGTGCCAGTAGTCCGACTGGGGCCAACGTCCTGACTTTC.

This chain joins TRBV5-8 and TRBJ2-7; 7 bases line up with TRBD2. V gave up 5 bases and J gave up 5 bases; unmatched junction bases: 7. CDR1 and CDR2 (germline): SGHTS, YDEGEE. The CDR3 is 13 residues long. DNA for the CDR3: TGTGCCAGCAGGGCGGGAGTGTTTAACGAGCAGTACTTC. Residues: CASRAGVFNEQYF.

The CDR3 loop is CASSTMHWDTQYF. CDR3 DNA: TGTGCCAGCAGTACGATGCATTGGGATACGCAGTATTTT. This chain links TRBV11-3 with TRBJ2-3; no clear D gene. This CDR3 is 13 amino acids long. Per the germline V gene, CDR1 is SGHNT and CDR2 is YENEEA. V shed 6 bases and J shed 6 bases, with 13 bases lying between them.